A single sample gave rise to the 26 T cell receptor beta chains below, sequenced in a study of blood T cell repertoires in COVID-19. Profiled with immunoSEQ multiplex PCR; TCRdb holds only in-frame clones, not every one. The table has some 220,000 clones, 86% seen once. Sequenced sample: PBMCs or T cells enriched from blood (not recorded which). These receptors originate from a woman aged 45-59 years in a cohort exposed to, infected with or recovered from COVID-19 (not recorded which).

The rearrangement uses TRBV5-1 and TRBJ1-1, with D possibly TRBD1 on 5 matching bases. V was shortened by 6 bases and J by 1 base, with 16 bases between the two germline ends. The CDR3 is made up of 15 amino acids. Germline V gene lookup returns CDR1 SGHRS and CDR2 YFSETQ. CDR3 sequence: CASTRSGTQNTEAFF. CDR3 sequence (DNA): TGCGCCAGCACCCGATCCGGGACTCAGAACACTGAAGCTTTCTTT.

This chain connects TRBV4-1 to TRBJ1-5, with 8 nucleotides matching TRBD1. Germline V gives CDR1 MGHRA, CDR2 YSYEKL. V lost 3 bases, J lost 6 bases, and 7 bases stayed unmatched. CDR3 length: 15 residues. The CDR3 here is CASSQVTGGGQPQHF. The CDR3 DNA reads TGCGCCAGCAGCCAGGTAACAGGGGGGGGTCAGCCCCAGCATTTT.

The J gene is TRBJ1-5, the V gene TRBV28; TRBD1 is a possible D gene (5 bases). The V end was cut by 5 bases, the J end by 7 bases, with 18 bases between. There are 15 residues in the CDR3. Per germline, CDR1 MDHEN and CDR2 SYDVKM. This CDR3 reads CASSGGGGRGQPQHF. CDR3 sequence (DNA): TGTGCCAGCAGTGGCGGGGGAGGACGGGGACAGCCCCAGCATTTT. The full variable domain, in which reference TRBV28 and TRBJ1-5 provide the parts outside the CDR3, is DVKVTQSSRYLVKRTGEKVFLECVQDMDHENMFWYRQDPGLGLRLIYFSYDVKMKEKGDIPEGYSVSREKKERFSLILESASTNQTSMYLCASSGGGGRGQPQHFGDGTRLSIL.

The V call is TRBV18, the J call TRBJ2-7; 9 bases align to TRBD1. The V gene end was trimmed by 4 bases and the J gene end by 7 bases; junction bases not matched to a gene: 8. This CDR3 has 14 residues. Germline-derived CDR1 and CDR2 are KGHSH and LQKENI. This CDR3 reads CASSQPGQGWEQYF. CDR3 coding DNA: TGTGCCAGCTCACAGCCGGGACAGGGCTGGGAGCAGTACTTC. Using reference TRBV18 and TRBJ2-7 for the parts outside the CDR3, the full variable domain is NAGVMQNPRHLVRRRGQEARLRCSPMKGHSHVYWYRQLPEEGLKFMVYLQKENIIDESGMPKERFSAEFPKEGPSILRIQQVVRGDSAAYFCASSQPGQGWEQYFGPGTRLTVT.

Here the CDR3 reads CASTTLNTEAFF. CDR3 DNA: TGTGCCAGCACCACGCTAAACACTGAAGCTTTCTTT. The rearrangement joins TRBV11-2 to TRBJ1-1; D not certain. V was shortened by 7 bases and J by 2 bases, with 8 bases between the two germline ends. The CDR3 sequence is 12 residues long. Per the germline V gene, CDR1 is SGHAT and CDR2 is FQNNGV.

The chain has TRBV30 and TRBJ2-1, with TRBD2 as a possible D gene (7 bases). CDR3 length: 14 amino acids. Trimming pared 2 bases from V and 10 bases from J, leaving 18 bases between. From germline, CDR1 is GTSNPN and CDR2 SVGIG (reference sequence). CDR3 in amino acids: CAWSTYRGGGEQFF. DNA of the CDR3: TGTGCCTGGAGTACATATAGAGGGGGAGGGGAGCAGTTCTTC.

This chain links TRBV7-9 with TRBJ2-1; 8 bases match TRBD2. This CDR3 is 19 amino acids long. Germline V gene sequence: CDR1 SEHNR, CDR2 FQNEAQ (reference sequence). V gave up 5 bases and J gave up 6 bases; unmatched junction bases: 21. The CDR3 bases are TGTGCCAGCAGCCCTTCTAAAGGGTTAAATCCTCGGGGGGGCAATGAGCAGTTCTTC. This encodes CASSPSKGLNPRGGNEQFF.

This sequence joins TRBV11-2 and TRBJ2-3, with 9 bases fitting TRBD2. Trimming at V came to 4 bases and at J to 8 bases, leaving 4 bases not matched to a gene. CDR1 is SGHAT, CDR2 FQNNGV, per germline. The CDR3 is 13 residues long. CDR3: CASSSSGGLTQYF. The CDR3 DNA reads TGTGCCAGCAGCTCGAGCGGGGGGCTTACGCAGTATTTT.

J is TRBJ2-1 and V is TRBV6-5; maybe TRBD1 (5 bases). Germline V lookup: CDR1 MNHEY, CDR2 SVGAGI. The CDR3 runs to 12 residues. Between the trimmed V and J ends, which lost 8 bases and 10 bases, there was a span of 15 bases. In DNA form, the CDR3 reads TGTGCCAGCTGCCCAAACAGGAGAGAGCAGTTCTTC. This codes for CASCPNRREQFF.

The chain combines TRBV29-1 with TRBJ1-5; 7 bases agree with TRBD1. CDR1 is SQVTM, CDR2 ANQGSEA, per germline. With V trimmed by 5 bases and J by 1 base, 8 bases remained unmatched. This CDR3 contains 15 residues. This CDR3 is CSVSIWGQSNQPQHF. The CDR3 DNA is TGCAGCGTTTCCATATGGGGACAGAGCAATCAGCCCCAGCATTTT.

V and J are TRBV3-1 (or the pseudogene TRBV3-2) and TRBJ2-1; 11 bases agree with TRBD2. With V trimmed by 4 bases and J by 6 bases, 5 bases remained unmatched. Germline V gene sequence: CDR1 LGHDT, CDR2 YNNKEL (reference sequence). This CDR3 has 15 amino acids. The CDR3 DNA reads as TGTGCCAGCAGCCTCGGGACTAGCGGTTTCAATGAGCAGTTCTTC. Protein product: CASSLGTSGFNEQFF.

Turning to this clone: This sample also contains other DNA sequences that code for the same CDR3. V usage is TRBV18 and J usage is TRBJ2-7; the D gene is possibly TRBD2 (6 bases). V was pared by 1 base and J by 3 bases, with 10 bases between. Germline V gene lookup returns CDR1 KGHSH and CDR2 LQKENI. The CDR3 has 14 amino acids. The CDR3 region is CASSPRQGLYEQYF. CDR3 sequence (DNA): TGTGCCAGCTCACCACGGCAGGGACTCTACGAGCAGTACTTC.

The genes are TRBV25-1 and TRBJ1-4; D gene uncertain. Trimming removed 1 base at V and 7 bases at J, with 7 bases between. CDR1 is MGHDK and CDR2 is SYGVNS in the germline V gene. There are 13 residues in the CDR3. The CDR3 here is CASSEWAIEKLFF. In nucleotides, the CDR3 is TGTGCCAGCAGTGAATGGGCCATTGAAAAACTGTTTTTT.

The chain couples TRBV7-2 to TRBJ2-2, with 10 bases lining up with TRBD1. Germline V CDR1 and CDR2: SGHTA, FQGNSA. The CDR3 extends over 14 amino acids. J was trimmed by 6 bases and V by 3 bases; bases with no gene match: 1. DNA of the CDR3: TGTGCCAGCAGCTTGGACAGGGGGGCCGGGGAGCTGTTTTTT. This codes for CASSLDRGAGELFF.

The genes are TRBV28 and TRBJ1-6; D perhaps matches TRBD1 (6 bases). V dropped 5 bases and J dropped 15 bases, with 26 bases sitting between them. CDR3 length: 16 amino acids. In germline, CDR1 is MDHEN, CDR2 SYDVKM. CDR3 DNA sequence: TGTGCCAGCAGTCCCCCGTGGGGGGCGGGAGGTGCAGGCCTCCACTTT. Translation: CASSPPWGAGGAGLHF.

Written as DNA, the CDR3 is TGTGCCAGCACCACTTGGAGCAATCAGCCCCAGCATTTT. This gives the protein CASTTWSNQPQHF. This rearrangement joins TRBV28 to TRBJ1-5, with unresolved D. The CDR3 sequence is 13 residues long. The germline gives CDR1 MDHEN, CDR2 SYDVKM. V was clipped by 7 bases and J by 1 base, with 8 bases between them. Based on the CDR3 plus reference TRBV28 and TRBJ1-5, the full variable domain is DVKVTQSSRYLVKRTGEKVFLECVQDMDHENMFWYRQDPGLGLRLIYFSYDVKMKEKGDIPEGYSVSREKKERFSLILESASTNQTSMYLCASTTWSNQPQHFGDGTRLSIL.

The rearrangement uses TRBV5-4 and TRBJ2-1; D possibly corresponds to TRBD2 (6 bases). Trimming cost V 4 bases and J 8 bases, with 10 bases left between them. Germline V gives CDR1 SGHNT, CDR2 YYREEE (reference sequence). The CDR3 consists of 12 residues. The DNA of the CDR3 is TGTGCCAGCAGCCGCACTAGCTATGAGCAGTTCTTC. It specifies CASSRTSYEQFF.

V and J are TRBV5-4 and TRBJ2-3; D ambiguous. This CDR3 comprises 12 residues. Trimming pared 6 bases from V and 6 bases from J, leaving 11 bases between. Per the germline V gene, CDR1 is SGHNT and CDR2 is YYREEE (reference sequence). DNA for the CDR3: TGTGCCAGCACCCAGGCCGGTGATACGCAGTATTTT. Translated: CASTQAGDTQYF.

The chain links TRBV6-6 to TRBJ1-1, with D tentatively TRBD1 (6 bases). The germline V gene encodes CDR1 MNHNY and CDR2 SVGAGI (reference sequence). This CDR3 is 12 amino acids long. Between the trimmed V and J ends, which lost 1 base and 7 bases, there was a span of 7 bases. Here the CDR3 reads CASSYLDSEAFF. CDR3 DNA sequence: TGTGCCAGCAGTTACTTGGACAGTGAAGCTTTCTTT.

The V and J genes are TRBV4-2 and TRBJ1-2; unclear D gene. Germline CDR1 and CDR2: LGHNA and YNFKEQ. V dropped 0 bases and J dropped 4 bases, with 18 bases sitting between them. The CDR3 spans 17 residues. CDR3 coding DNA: TGTGCCAGCAGCCAAGAGACGGGAGCATTCAAAGGCTATGGCTACACCTTC. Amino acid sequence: CASSQETGAFKGYGYTF.

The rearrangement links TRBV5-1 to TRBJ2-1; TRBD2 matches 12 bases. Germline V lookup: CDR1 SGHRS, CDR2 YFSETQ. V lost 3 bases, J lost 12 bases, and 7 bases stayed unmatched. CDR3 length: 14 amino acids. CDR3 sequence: CASSSATSGGGQFF. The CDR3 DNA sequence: TGCGCCAGCAGCTCCGCGACTAGCGGGGGTGGGCAGTTCTTC.

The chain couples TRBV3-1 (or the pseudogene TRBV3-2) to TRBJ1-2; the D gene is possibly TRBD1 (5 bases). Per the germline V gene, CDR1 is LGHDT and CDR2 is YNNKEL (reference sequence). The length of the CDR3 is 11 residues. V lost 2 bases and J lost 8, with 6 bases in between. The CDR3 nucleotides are TGTGCCAGCAGCCAAAGGGGAGGCTACACCTTC. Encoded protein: CASSQRGGYTF.

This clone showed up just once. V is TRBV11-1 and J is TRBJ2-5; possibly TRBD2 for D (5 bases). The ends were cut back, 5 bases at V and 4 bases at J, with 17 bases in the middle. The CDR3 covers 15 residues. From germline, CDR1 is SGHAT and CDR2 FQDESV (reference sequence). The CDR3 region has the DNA TGTGCCAGCAGCCGTTTTGCTAGCTCCGCAGAGACCCAGTACTTC. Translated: CASSRFASSAETQYF.

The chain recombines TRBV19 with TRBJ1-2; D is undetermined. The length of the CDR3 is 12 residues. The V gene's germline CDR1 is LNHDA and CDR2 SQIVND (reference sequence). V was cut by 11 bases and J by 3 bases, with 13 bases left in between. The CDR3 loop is CAAFGSDYGYTF. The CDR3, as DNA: TGTGCCGCCTTCGGGTCTGACTATGGCTACACCTTC.

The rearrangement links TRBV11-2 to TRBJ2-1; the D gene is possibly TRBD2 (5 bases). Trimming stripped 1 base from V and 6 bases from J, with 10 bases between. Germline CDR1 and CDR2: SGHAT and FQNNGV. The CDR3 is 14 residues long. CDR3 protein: CASSLGGLANEQFF. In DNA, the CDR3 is TGTGCCAGCAGCTTAGGCGGCCTAGCCAATGAGCAGTTCTTC. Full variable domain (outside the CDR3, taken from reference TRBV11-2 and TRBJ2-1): EAGVAQSPRYKIIEKRQSVAFWCNPISGHATLYWYQQILGQGPKLLIQFQNNGVVDDSQLPKDRFSAERLKGVDSTLKIQPAKLEDSAVYLCASSLGGLANEQFFGPGTRLTVL.

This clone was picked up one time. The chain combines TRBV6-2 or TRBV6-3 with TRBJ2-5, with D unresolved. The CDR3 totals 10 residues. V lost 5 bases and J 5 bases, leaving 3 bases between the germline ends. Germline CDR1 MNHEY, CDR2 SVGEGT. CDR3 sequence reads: CASSSETQYF. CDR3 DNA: TGTGCCAGCAGTAGCGAGACCCAGTACTTC.